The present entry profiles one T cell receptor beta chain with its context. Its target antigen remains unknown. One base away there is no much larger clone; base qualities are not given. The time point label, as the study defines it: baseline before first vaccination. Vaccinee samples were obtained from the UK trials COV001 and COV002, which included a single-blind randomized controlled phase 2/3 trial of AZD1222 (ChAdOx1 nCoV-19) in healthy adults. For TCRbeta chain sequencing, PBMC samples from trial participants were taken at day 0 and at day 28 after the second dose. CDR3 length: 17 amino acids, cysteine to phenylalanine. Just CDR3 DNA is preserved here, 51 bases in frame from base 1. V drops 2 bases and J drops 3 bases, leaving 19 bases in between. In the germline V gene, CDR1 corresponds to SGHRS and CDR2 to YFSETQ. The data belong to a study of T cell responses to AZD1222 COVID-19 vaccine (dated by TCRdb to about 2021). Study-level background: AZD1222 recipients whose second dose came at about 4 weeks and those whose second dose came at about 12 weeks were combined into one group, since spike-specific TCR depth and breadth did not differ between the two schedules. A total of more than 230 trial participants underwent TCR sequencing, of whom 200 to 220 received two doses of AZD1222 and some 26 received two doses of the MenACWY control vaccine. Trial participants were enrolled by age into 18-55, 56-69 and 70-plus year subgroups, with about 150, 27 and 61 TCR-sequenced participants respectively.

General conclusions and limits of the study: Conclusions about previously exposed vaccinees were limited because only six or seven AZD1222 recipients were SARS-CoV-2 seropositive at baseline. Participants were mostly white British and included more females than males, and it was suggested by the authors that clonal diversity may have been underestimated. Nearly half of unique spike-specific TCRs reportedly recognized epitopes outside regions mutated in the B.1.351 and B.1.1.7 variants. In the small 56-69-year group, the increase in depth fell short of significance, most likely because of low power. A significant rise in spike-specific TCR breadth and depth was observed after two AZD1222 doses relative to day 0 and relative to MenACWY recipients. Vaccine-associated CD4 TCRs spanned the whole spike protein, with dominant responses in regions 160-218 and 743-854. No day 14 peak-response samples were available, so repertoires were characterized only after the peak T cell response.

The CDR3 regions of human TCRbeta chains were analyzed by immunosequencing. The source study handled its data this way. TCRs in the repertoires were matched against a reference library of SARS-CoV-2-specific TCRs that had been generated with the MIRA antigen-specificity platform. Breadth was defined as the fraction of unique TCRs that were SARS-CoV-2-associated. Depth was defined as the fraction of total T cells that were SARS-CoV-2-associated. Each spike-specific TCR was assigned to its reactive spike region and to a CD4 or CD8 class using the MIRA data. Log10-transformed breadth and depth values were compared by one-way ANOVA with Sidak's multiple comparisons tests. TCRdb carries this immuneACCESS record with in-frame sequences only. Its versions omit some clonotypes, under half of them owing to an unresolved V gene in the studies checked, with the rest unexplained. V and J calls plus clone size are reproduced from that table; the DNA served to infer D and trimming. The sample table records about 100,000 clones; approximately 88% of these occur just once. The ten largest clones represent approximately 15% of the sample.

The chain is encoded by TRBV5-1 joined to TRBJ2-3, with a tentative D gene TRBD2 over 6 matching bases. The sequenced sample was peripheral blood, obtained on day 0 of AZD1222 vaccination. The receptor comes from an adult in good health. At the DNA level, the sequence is TGCGCCAGCAGCTTTGGGCATCGGGGGAGTTTTACAGATACGCAGTATTTT. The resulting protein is CASSFGHRGSFTDTQYF.